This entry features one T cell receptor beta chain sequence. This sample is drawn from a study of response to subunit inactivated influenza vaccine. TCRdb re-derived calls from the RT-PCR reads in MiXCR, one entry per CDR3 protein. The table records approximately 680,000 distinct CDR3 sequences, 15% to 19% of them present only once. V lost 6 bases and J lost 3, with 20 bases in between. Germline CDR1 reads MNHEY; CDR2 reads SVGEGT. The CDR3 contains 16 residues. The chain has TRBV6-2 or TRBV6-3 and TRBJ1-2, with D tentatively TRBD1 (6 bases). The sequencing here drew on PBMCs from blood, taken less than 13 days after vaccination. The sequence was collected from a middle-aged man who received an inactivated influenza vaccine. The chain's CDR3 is CASSFTRTEAHYGYTF. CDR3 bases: TGTGCCAGCAGCTTCACACGGACAGAAGCTCACTATGGCTACACCTTC.